The 21 T cell receptor beta chains given below trace back to one sample, sequenced in a study of T cell responses to AZD1222 COVID-19 vaccine. TCRdb's table, derived via immunoSEQ multiplex PCR, lists solely in-frame clones and lacks some. This sample yields some 120,000 clones, of which over 75% are seen a single time; about 7% belongs to the top ten. The source material was peripheral blood, sampled on day 0 of AZD1222 vaccination. The receptors come from an adult in good health.

The chain recombines TRBV7-9 with TRBJ2-1; 7 bases match TRBD2. The junction had 10 bases not matched to a gene; V was cut back by 5 bases and J by 6 bases. The CDR3 extends over 15 amino acids. In germline, CDR1 is SEHNR, CDR2 FQNEAQ (reference sequence). CDR3 protein: CASSQPGLITNEQFF. The CDR3 DNA reads as TGTGCCAGCAGCCAACCGGGACTAATCACCAATGAGCAGTTCTTC.

The chain carries TRBV6-8 and TRBJ2-2; the match to TRBD1 covers 9 bases. The length of the CDR3 is 15 residues. Germline V gives CDR1 MNHGY, CDR2 SAAAGT. V was pared by 10 bases and J by 1 base, with 7 bases of the junction left unmatched. The CDR3, as DNA: TGTGCCATCTCAAGGGGACAGGGGAACACCGGGGAGCTGTTTTTT. The encoded protein is CAISRGQGNTGELFF.

The rearrangement uses TRBV18 and TRBJ2-2; no definite D call. The germline V gene encodes CDR1 KGHSH and CDR2 LQKENI. The CDR3 is 16 amino acids. Trimming took off 0 bases at V and 4 bases at J, with 12 bases between the two ends. CDR3 DNA sequence: TGTGCCAGCTCACCACCGAGTTTCGGCCGCACCGGGGAGCTGTTTTTT. It encodes CASSPPSFGRTGELFF.

In DNA form, the CDR3 reads TGTGCCAGCAGCTCCGGGGAGAACACTGAAGCTTTCTTT. Its translation is CASSSGENTEAFF. The V and J genes are TRBV7-3 and TRBJ1-1; D remains unclear. This CDR3 comprises 13 residues. Looked up from germline, CDR1 is SGHTA and CDR2 is FQGTGA. The germline V and J ends were trimmed by 4 bases and 1 base, with 7 bases remaining between them.

This clone is a singleton in its sample. The V gene is TRBV19, the J gene TRBJ2-5, with TRBD2 matching over 9 bases. V dropped 5 bases and J dropped 5; count of bases not matched to a gene: 21. Per germline, CDR1 LNHDA and CDR2 SQIVND (reference sequence). This CDR3 spans 19 amino acids. CDR3 nucleotides: TGTGCCAGTAGTCTTAGCGGGGGTTCAGGGACGCCTCTCGGGGAGACCCAGTACTTC. It yields the protein CASSLSGGSGTPLGETQYF.

The chain couples TRBV5-6 to TRBJ2-5; D possibly corresponds to TRBD2 (6 bases). CDR3 length: 18 amino acids. Germline CDR1 reads SGHDT; CDR2 reads YYEEEE. V was clipped by 0 bases and J by 3 bases, with 21 bases between them. The CDR3 DNA follows: TGTGCCAGCAGCTTGGGTGGGACTTCAAGGAACGCTAAAGAGACCCAGTACTTC. Amino acids: CASSLGGTSRNAKETQYF.

CDR3 nucleotide sequence: TGTGCCAGTAGTCTAACCGGATTAGCAAAACCTTCCTACAATGAGCAGTTCTTC. This encodes CASSLTGLAKPSYNEQFF. V gene TRBV19 combines with J gene TRBJ2-1; D uncertain. The CDR3 loop spans 18 amino acids. V lost 5 bases to trimming and J lost 1 base, with 21 bases between them. The germline CDR1 and CDR2 sequences are LNHDA and SQIVND (reference sequence).

The CDR3 sequence is CASSPRTQSYEQYF. The CDR3 coding sequence is TGTGCCAGCAGCCCGAGAACCCAAAGCTACGAGCAGTACTTC. The genes are TRBV3-1 (or the pseudogene TRBV3-2) and TRBJ2-7; D gene ambiguous. V dropped 4 bases and J dropped 3 bases, with 13 bases sitting between them. CDR1 is LGHDT and CDR2 is YNNKEL in the germline V gene (reference sequence). CDR3 length equals 14 residues.

This rearrangement joins TRBV4-2 to TRBJ1-2; D uncertain. Trimming took 4 bases from V and 2 from J, leaving 11 bases between them. The CDR3 extends over 14 amino acids. Germline loops: CDR1 LGHNA, CDR2 YNFKEQ. CDR3 region: CASSPKTENYGYTF. The CDR3 nucleotides are TGTGCCAGCAGCCCCAAAACAGAGAACTATGGCTACACCTTC.

The V gene is TRBV28, the J gene TRBJ1-5, with 9 bases identical to TRBD1. Germline trimming cut 6 bases from V and 5 bases from J; bases unmatched to any gene: 5. Germline loops: CDR1 MDHEN, CDR2 SYDVKM. The CDR3 spans 14 residues. The CDR3: CASSHGTGHQPQHF. CDR3 DNA sequence: TGTGCCAGCAGCCACGGGACAGGGCATCAGCCCCAGCATTTT. The full variable domain, its missing parts supplied by reference TRBV28 and TRBJ1-5, is DVKVTQSSRYLVKRTGEKVFLECVQDMDHENMFWYRQDPGLGLRLIYFSYDVKMKEKGDIPEGYSVSREKKERFSLILESASTNQTSMYLCASSHGTGHQPQHFGDGTRLSIL.

The rearrangement joins TRBV11-2 to TRBJ1-4, with 7 bases matching TRBD1. With V trimmed by 5 bases and J by 5 bases, 11 bases remained unmatched. CDR3 length: 16 amino acids. CDR1 is SGHAT, CDR2 FQNNGV, per germline. CDR3 coding DNA: TGTGCCAGCAGCCCTGGAGTGGGACAGAAGAATGAAAAACTGTTTTTT. Amino acids: CASSPGVGQKNEKLFF.

The genes are TRBV7-6 and TRBJ2-1; either TRBD1 or TRBD2 may supply D (5 bases each). V lost 0 bases and J lost 6, with 15 bases in between. Germline CDR1 SGHVS, CDR2 FNYEAQ. CDR3 length: 16 residues. CDR3 DNA sequence: TGTGCCAGCAGCTTAGCCTTCCGGGGACCGTCCAATGAGCAGTTCTTC. This encodes CASSLAFRGPSNEQFF.

The chain is built from TRBV28 and TRBJ2-7, with unresolved D. V was shortened by 6 bases and J by 3 bases, with 12 bases between the two germline ends. Germline CDR1 reads MDHEN; CDR2 reads SYDVKM. This CDR3 is built from 13 residues. The CDR3 DNA is TGTGCCAGCAGCCCCTCCCAGTTCTACGAGCAGTACTTC. Amino acids: CASSPSQFYEQYF. The full variable domain, rest sourced from reference TRBV28 and TRBJ2-7, is DVKVTQSSRYLVKRTGEKVFLECVQDMDHENMFWYRQDPGLGLRLIYFSYDVKMKEKGDIPEGYSVSREKKERFSLILESASTNQTSMYLCASSPSQFYEQYFGPGTRLTVT.

This chain joins TRBV28 and TRBJ2-7; D may be TRBD2 (6 bases). V lost 3 bases, J lost 0 bases, and 18 bases lay in between. The germline CDR1 and CDR2 sequences are MDHEN and SYDVKM. The CDR3 has 17 amino acids. CDR3 sequence: CASSLLRGTPSSYEQYF. The CDR3 DNA sequence: TGTGCCAGCAGTTTGCTACGGGGGACCCCGAGCTCCTACGAGCAGTACTTC.

The chain joins TRBV28 to TRBJ1-5, with a tentative D call TRBD1 (5 bases). The CDR3 has 18 residues. V was clipped by 5 bases and J by 2 bases, with 22 bases between them. Germline V gene data show CDR1 as MDHEN and CDR2 as SYDVKM. In nucleotides, the CDR3 is TGTGCCAGCAGTCCCTATCGGGTACGGGGAGGGGGCAATCAGCCCCAGCATTTT. Protein sequence: CASSPYRVRGGGNQPQHF.

The V gene is TRBV9, the J gene TRBJ1-1; a possible D gene is TRBD1 (5 bases). Deletions cut 2 bases from V and 5 bases from J, with 16 bases between. The CDR3 loop spans 15 amino acids. CDR1 SGDLS and CDR2 YYNGEE come from the germline V gene. In DNA, the CDR3 is TGTGCCAGCAGCGTCGGGGCGGGTTTGGGAACTGAAGCTTTCTTT. This translates into CASSVGAGLGTEAFF.

V usage is TRBV10-3 and J usage is TRBJ1-2, with 11 bases lining up with TRBD1. This CDR3 is 15 amino acids long. The germline CDR1 and CDR2 sequences are ENHRY and SYGVKD. J lost 5 bases, V lost 8 bases, and 10 bases had no gene match. The CDR3 loop is CAIGGYGQGAYGYTF. CDR3 bases: TGTGCCATCGGTGGTTACGGACAGGGGGCGTATGGCTACACCTTC.

The chain carries TRBV7-9 and TRBJ1-2; D remains ambiguous. V lost 4 bases, J lost 2 bases, and 8 bases lay in between. The CDR3 totals 13 residues. Germline loops: CDR1 SEHNR, CDR2 FQNEAQ (reference sequence). The CDR3 DNA reads as TGTGCCAGCAGCTCGGACGGAAACTATGGCTACACCTTC. It specifies CASSSDGNYGYTF.

The chain joins TRBV27 to TRBJ1-4; 9 positions match TRBD1. With 4 bases clipped from V and 8 bases from J, the junction kept 8 bases outside the gene matches. This CDR3 comprises 15 residues. CDR1 and CDR2 from the germline V gene are MNHEY and SMNVEV (reference sequence). CDR3 residues: CASSSWTGDGEKLFF. DNA for the CDR3: TGTGCCAGCAGTTCCTGGACAGGGGATGGCGAAAAACTGTTTTTT. Combining the CDR3 with reference TRBV27 and TRBJ1-4 gives the whole variable domain EAQVTQNPRYLITVTGKKLTVTCSQNMNHEYMSWYRQDPGLGLRQIYYSMNVEVTDKGDVPEGYKVSRKEKRNFPLILESPSPNQTSLYFCASSSWTGDGEKLFFGSGTQLSVL.

The V and J genes are TRBV7-2 and TRBJ1-4, with TRBD1 matching 9 bases. The CDR3 consists of 15 residues. Unmatched junction bases numbered 8, after V lost 5 bases and J lost 7 bases. Germline loops: CDR1 SGHTA, CDR2 FQGNSA. This CDR3 is CASSPNRGPGEKLFF. The CDR3 DNA follows: TGTGCCAGCAGCCCTAACAGGGGGCCGGGTGAAAAACTGTTTTTT. Full variable domain (missing parts from reference TRBV7-2 and TRBJ1-4): GAGVSQSPSNKVTEKGKDVELRCDPISGHTALYWYRQSLGQGLEFLIYFQGNSAPDKSGLPSDRFSAERTGGSVSTLTIQRTQQEDSAVYLCASSPNRGPGEKLFFGSGTQLSVL.

J is TRBJ2-3 and V is TRBV24-1; D remains unclear. The CDR3 runs 13 residues. The germline CDR1 and CDR2 sequences are KGHDR and SFDVKD. Between the trimmed V and J ends, which lost 9 bases and 2 bases, there was a span of 11 bases. Here the CDR3 DNA reads TGTGCCACCGGTGGAACCAACACAGATACGCAGTATTTT. This sequence encodes CATGGTNTDTQYF.